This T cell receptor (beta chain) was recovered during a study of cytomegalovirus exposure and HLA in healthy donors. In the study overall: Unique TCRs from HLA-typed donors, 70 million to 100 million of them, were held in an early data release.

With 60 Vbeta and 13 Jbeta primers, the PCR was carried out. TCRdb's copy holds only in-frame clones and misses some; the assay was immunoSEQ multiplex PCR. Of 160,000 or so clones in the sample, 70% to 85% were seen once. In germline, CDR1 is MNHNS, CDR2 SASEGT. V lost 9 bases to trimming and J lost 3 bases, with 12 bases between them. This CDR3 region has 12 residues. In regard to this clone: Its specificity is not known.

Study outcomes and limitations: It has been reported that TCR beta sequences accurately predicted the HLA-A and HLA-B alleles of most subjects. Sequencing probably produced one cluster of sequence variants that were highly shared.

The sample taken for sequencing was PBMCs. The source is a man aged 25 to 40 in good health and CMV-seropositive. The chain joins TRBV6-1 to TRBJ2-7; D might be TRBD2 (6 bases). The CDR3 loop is CASTAGNYEQYF. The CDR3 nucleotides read TGTGCCAGTACCGCGGGGAACTACGAGCAGTACTTC.